One sample yielded the 5 T cell receptor beta chains listed below, sequenced in a study of low-dose radiotherapy and immunotherapy resistance in tumors. The TCRs were subjected to amplification over about 19 PCR cycles employing a constant-region primer in conjunction with a V-primer adapter. MiXCR, run by TCRdb on the reads, gives a single entry per CDR3 protein. The sample lists roughly 48,000 distinct CDR3 sequences, around 34% seen once, with approximately 8% in the top ten. Stated time point: after trial treatment. Treatment given: LDRT plus nivolumab, ipilimumab, low-dose cyclophosphamide and aspirin (RACIN trial). Sequenced here: PBMCs, sampled after low-dose radiotherapy plus immunotherapy. The receptors here all came from a male donor with rectosigmoid adenocarcinoma.

This chain joins TRBV29-1 and TRBJ2-5; D is perhaps TRBD1 (5 bases). Per germline, CDR1 SQVTM and CDR2 ANQGSEA. V dropped 7 bases and J dropped 4 bases, with 10 bases sitting between them. The CDR3 covers 11 residues. The CDR3 DNA is TGCAGCGGGGGCACGGGAGAGACCCAGTACTTC. Its translation is CSGGTGETQYF.

The rearrangement links TRBV28 to TRBJ1-5; D unresolved. V gave up 6 bases and J gave up 6 bases, with 15 bases separating them. The CDR3 spans 14 residues. Germline CDR1 is MDHEN and CDR2 is SYDVKM. CDR3 in amino acids: CASSLERAGQPQHF. The CDR3 coding sequence is TGTGCCAGCAGCTTAGAGCGGGCAGGTCAGCCCCAGCATTTT.

At least ten counts were recorded for this clonotype. J is TRBJ2-3 and V is TRBV19, with TRBD2 as a possible D gene (5 bases). Trimming took 5 bases from V and 2 from J, leaving 14 bases between them. The CDR3 covers 15 residues. The germline V gene has CDR1 LNHDA and CDR2 SQIVND (reference sequence). CDR3 nucleotides: TGTGCCAGTAGTGAAGGACTGGGAATCACAGATACGCAGTATTTT. Its protein product is CASSEGLGITDTQYF.

The chain links TRBV5-1 to TRBJ2-1; 9 bases line up with TRBD2. Germline V gene data show CDR1 as SGHRS and CDR2 as YFSETQ. This CDR3 comprises 14 residues. With 4 bases clipped from V and 8 bases from J, the junction kept 7 bases outside the gene matches. The CDR3 DNA is TGCGCCAGCAGCAACGGACTAGCGCGGGATGAGCAGTTCTTC. Amino acids: CASSNGLARDEQFF.

This clonotype appeared a few times. The CDR3 sequence: CASSLIGLYEQFF. CDR3 nucleotide sequence: TGTGCCAGCAGTTTGATCGGGTTATATGAGCAGTTCTTC. The chain links TRBV28 to TRBJ2-1; D ambiguous. The CDR3 has 13 amino acids. Trimming took 3 bases from V and 8 from J, leaving 11 bases between them. Germline loops: CDR1 MDHEN, CDR2 SYDVKM.